This TCR beta chain was recovered during a study of T cells after yellow fever vaccination. Study background: Fractions of low cell number were prepared using SMART-Seq v4 Ultra Low Input.

This clonotype was observed a few times. Antigen unknown. General observations from the study: Post-booster repertoires again held most primary-vaccination clones (about 96% CD4, around 90% CD8). CD4 and CD8 compartments shared a small share of clonotypes, likely from convergent recombination.

TCRdb re-called the 5' RACE reads with MiXCR, one entry per CDR3 protein. The data hold a few hundred thousand distinct CDR3 sequences, with 3.5% to 4.5% observed a single time. CDR1 is SNHLY, CDR2 FYNNEI, per germline. The CDR3 is made up of 17 amino acids. Trimming cost V 6 bases and J 0 bases; bases outside gene matches: 6. The sequenced sample was PBMCs, obtained 15 days after the yellow fever booster vaccination. The TCR originated in a man aged 18 to 35 who received the YFV17D yellow fever vaccine. The chain uses TRBV2 and TRBJ2-6, with 9 bases that match TRBD1. This chain's CDR3 is CASRTGQGISGANVLTF. CDR3 in DNA: TGTGCCAGCAGGACGGGACAGGGAATCTCTGGGGCCAACGTCCTGACTTTC.